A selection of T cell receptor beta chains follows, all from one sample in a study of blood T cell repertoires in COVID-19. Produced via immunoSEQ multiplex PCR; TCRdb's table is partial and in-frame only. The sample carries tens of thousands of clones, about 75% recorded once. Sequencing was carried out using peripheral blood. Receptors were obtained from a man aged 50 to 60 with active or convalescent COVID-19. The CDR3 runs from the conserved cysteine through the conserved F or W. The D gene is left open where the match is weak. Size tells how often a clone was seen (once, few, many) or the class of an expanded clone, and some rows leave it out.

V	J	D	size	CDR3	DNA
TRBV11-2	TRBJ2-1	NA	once	CASSLPTANEQFF	TGTGCCAGCAGCTTACCGACAGCAAATGAGCAGTTCTTC
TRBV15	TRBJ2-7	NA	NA	CATSSHSDTYEQYF	TGTGCCACCAGCAGCCATAGTGACACCTACGAGCAGTACTTC
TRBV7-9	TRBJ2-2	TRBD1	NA	CASSRRGTGGPGELFF	TGTGCCAGCAGCCGCCGGGGGACAGGGGGGCCCGGGGAGCTGTTTTTT
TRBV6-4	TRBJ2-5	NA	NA	CASSEGGGPWETQYF	TGTGCCAGCAGTGAAGGAGGCGGCCCCTGGGAGACCCAGTACTTC
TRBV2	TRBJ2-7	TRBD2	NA	CASRGSGGGRYEQYF	TGTGCCAGCAGGGGTAGCGGGGGGGGTCGGTACGAGCAGTACTTC
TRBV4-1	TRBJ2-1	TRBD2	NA	CASSQGLAGRYNEQFF	TGCGCCAGCAGCCAAGGACTAGCGGGGAGGTACAATGAGCAGTTCTTC
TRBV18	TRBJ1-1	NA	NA	CASSAMNTEAFF	TGTGCCAGCTCAGCGATGAACACTGAAGCTTTCTTT
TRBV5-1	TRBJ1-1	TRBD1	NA	CASSLAPGQSNTEAFF	TGCGCCAGCAGCTTGGCCCCGGGACAGAGTAACACTGAAGCTTTCTTT
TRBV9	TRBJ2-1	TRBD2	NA	CASSVAPIEAGGYNEQFF	TGTGCCAGCAGCGTAGCCCCAATCGAGGCGGGAGGGTACAATGAGCAGTTCTTC
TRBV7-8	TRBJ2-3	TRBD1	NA	CASSSRTGGNTDTQYF	TGTGCCAGCAGCTCGAGGACAGGGGGTAACACAGATACGCAGTATTTT
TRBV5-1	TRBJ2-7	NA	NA	CASSKTPGSLSDEQYF	TGCGCCAGCAGTAAAACGCCCGGGTCCCTAAGCGACGAGCAGTACTTC
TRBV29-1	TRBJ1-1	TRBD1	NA	CSAGTGNTEAFF	TGCAGCGCCGGGACAGGAAACACTGAAGCTTTCTTT
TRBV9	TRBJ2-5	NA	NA	CASSVTGNQETQYF	TGTGCCAGCAGCGTAACCGGTAACCAAGAGACCCAGTACTTC
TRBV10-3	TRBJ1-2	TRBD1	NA	CAISAGTGYGYTF	TGTGCCATCAGTGCCGGGACAGGTTATGGCTACACCTTC
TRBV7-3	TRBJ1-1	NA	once	CASSASGENTEAFF	TGTGCCAGCAGCGCTTCCGGAGAGAACACTGAAGCTTTCTTT
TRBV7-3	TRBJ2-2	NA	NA	CASSLTFNSFRGELFF	TGTGCCAGCAGCTTAACGTTCAACAGTTTCCGGGGGGAGCTGTTTTTT
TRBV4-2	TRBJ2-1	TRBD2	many	CASSQSSGAYNEQFF	TGTGCCAGCAGCCAATCTAGCGGGGCCTACAATGAGCAGTTCTTC
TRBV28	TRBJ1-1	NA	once	CASSLWRTGTEAFF	TGTGCCAGCAGTTTGTGGCGGACGGGGACTGAAGCTTTCTTT
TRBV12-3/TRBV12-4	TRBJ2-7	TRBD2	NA	CASSWGGNYEQYF	TGTGCCAGCAGTTGGGGGGGTAACTACGAGCAGTACTTC
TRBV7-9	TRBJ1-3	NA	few	CASSPVQTGGGNTIYF	TGTGCCAGCAGCCCGGTCCAGACTGGCGGGGGAAACACCATATATTTT
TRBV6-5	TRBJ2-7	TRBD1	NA	CASRTGQGHEQYF	TGTGCCAGCAGAACCGGACAGGGCCACGAGCAGTACTTC
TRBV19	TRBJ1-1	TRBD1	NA	CASSITWTGWAPNTEAFF	TGTGCCAGTAGTATTACTTGGACAGGTTGGGCACCGAACACTGAAGCTTTCTTT
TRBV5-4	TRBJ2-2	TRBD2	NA	CASSLETGLAATGELFF	TGTGCCAGCAGCTTGGAGACCGGACTAGCGGCCACCGGGGAGCTGTTTTTT
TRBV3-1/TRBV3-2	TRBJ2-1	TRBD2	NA	CASSRGVAGVLHQFF	TGTGCCAGCAGCCGCGGAGTAGCGGGAGTCCTCCACCAGTTCTTC
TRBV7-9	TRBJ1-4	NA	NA	CASSLRGGANEKLFF	TGTGCCAGCAGCTTACGAGGCGGCGCTAATGAAAAACTGTTTTTT
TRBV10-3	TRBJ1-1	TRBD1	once	CAISEDRVGTEAFF	TGTGCCATCAGTGAGGACAGGGTAGGAACTGAAGCTTTCTTT
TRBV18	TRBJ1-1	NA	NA	CASSPGGGGGTEAFF	TGTGCCAGCTCACCAGGGGGGGGCGGGGGCACTGAAGCTTTCTTT
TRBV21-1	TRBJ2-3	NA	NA	CASSKALVGGTDTQYF	TGTGCCAGCAGCAAAGCGCTCGTGGGGGGAACAGATACGCAGTATTTT
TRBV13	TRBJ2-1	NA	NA	CASSLVSGEQFF	TGTGCCAGCAGCTTAGTTTCCGGTGAGCAGTTCTTC
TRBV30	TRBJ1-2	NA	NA	CAWSAGLRGYGYTF	TGTGCCTGGAGTGCTGGACTCCGGGGGTACGGCTACACCTTC
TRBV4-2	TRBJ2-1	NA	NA	CASSQTSGEQFF	TGTGCCAGCAGCCAAACCAGTGGTGAGCAGTTCTTC
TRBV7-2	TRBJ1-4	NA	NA	CASSRTGTNEKLFF	TGTGCCAGCAGCCGGACTGGGACTAATGAAAAACTGTTTTTT
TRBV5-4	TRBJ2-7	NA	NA	CASSRKQGTDYEQYF	TGTGCCAGCAGCCGAAAACAGGGTACAGACTACGAGCAGTACTTC
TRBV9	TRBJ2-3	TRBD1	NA	CASSVASGQFTDTQYF	TGTGCCAGCAGCGTAGCTTCGGGACAGTTCACAGATACGCAGTATTTT
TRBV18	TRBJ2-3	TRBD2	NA	CASSPPGLAATQYF	TGTGCCAGCTCACCCCCGGGACTAGCTGCTACGCAGTATTTT
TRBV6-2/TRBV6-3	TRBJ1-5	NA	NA	CASSYSPGKLNQPQHF	TGTGCCAGCAGTTACTCCCCGGGGAAATTAAATCAGCCCCAGCATTTT
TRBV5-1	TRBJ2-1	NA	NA	CASSLGGGSSYNEQFF	TGCGCCAGCAGCTTGGGAGGAGGAAGCTCCTACAATGAGCAGTTCTTC
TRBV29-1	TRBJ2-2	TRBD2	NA	CSVGTSGAGTGELFF	TGCAGCGTTGGGACTAGCGGAGCCGGCACCGGGGAGCTGTTTTTT
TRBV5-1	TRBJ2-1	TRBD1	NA	CASSSLTGENEQFF	TGCGCCAGCAGCTCCTTGACAGGGGAGAATGAGCAGTTCTTC
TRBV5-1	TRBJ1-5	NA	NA	CASSLDGGDQPQHF	TGCGCCAGCAGCTTGGATGGCGGTGATCAGCCCCAGCATTTT
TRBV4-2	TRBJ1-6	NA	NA	CASSQDRSSPLHF	TGTGCCAGCAGCCAAGATCGGTCTTCACCCCTCCACTTT
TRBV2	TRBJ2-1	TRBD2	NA	CANLLAGGPINEQFF	TGTGCCAACCTCCTAGCGGGAGGGCCCATCAATGAGCAGTTCTTC
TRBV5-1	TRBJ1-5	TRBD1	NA	CASSLGQGDNQPQHF	TGCGCCAGCAGCTTGGGACAGGGGGACAATCAGCCCCAGCATTTT
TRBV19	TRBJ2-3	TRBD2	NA	CASSRRGLAGGQGTDTQYF	TGTGCCAGTAGCCGGAGGGGACTAGCGGGAGGCCAGGGGACAGATACGCAGTATTTT
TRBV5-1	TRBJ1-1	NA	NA	CASSTVGVNTEAFF	TGCGCCAGCAGCACCGTGGGAGTGAACACTGAAGCTTTCTTT
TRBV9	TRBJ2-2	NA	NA	CASSSRGLGTGELFF	TGTGCCAGCAGCTCTAGGGGCTTGGGCACCGGGGAGCTGTTTTTT
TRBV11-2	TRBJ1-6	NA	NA	CASSLERESPLHF	TGTGCCAGCAGCTTAGAACGAGAATCACCCCTCCACTTT
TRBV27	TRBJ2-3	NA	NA	CASSLSWGVGRTQYF	TGTGCCAGCAGTTTATCGTGGGGGGTCGGGCGGACGCAGTATTTT
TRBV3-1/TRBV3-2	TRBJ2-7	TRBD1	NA	CASSQGTGERDF	TGTGCCAGCAGCCAAGGGACAGGAGAACGGGACTTC
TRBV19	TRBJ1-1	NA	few	CASSIEWARNTEAFF	TGTGCCAGTAGTATAGAATGGGCCCGGAACACTGAAGCTTTCTTT
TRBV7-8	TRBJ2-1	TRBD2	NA	CASLRTSGSFDEQFF	TGTGCCAGCTTAAGGACTAGCGGGAGTTTTGATGAGCAGTTCTTC
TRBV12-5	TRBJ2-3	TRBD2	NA	CASGPLPGAGGPHTQYF	TGTGCTAGTGGTCCCCTTCCCGGAGCGGGGGGACCCCATACGCAGTATTTT
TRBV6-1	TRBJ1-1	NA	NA	CASNLGRDTEAFF	TGTGCCAGCAACCTAGGGAGGGACACTGAAGCTTTCTTT
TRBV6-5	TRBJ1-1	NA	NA	CASSYADRSVEAFF	TGTGCCAGCAGTTACGCCGACAGGTCTGTTGAAGCTTTCTTT